This record covers a single TCR beta chain. The sample comes from a study of shared clonotypes between healthy human individuals. This CDR3 region has 14 residues. Germline CDR1 is SGHRS and CDR2 is YFSETQ. Trimming left V 2 bases short and J 0 bases short, with 9 bases between. Generated by immunoSEQ multiplex PCR, the TCRdb table keeps only in-frame clones and is missing some. The table includes roughly 490,000 clones, roughly 85% detected once. This chain joins TRBV5-1 and TRBJ2-7; tentative D call: TRBD2 (6 bases). Sequencing was carried out using PBMCs. This TCR was recovered from a woman in her forties in good health. Some clones in this sample may be carry-over from other donors' samples. Here the CDR3 DNA reads TGCGCCAGCAGCTTTGGGACTCTCTCCTACGAGCAGTACTTC. This sequence encodes CASSFGTLSYEQYF.